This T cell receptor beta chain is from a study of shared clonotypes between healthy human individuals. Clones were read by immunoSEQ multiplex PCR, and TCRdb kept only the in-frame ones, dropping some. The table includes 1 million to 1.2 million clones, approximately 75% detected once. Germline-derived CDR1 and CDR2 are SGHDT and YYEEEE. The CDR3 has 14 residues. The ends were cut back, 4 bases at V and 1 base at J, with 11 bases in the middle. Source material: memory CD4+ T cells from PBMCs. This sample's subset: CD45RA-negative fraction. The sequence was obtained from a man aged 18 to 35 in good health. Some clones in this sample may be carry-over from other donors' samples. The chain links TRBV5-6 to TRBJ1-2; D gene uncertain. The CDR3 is CASSPRSSNYGYTF. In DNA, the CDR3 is TGTGCCAGCAGCCCCCGTTCAAGTAACTATGGCTACACCTTC.